The rows below give T cell receptor beta chains drawn from one sample of a study of CD8 T cells in ankylosing spondylitis. One entry per CDR3 protein, called by TCRdb with MiXCR from the 5' RACE reads. Of under 150,000 distinct CDR3 sequences in the sample, 7.5% to 9.5% were seen once. The sequencing sample was made of synovial fluid, either unsorted or a sorted T cell fraction (not recorded which). The receptors shown here come from a male donor with ankylosing spondylitis. The CDR3 runs from the conserved cysteine through the conserved F or W. The D gene is left open where the match is weak. Only some rows state a clone size, as once, few, many or a class for expanded clones.

j_gene,v_gene,d_gene,abundance,CDR3nt,CDR3aa
TRBJ1-2,TRBV6-1,TRBD1,.,TGTGCCAGCAGTAGGGGGCTTGGGATCTTGAGTGGTGGCTACACCTTC,CASSRGLGILSGGYTF
TRBJ1-4,TRBV29-1,TRBD1,many,TGCAGCGTGAAGGGAAGGCTGACAGGGGAGGAAAAACTGTTTTTT,CSVKGRLTGEEKLFF
TRBJ2-4,TRBV4-1,.,.,TGCGCCAGCAGCCAAGTGGGACGCTCACCCGGGGACATTCAGTACTTC,CASSQVGRSPGDIQYF
TRBJ2-7,TRBV5-1,TRBD2,.,TGCGCCAGCAGCCTTAGACTAGCGGGGACTAGGGCCTACGAGCAGTACTTC,CASSLRLAGTRAYEQYF
TRBJ1-3,TRBV7-2,.,.,TGTGCCAGCAGCTTAGTGGGGATCTCTGGAAACACCATATATTTT,CASSLVGISGNTIYF
TRBJ1-1,TRBV6-4,.,few,TGTGCCAGCAGTGACTCCATGGGGAAAGGGAGGGAGACTGAAGCTTTCTTT,CASSDSMGKGRETEAFF
TRBJ1-2,TRBV2,.,few,TGTGCCAGCAGTGCTCAGGGCAACTATGGCTACACCTTC,CASSAQGNYGYTF
TRBJ1-2,TRBV3-1,TRBD1,few,TGTGCCAGCAGCCCGACGACAGGGGAGGACTATGGCTACACCTTC,CASSPTTGEDYGYTF
TRBJ1-1,TRBV2,.,.,TGTGCCAGCAGTACCCCAGGGGCGCTGAACACTGAAGCTTTCTTT,CASSTPGALNTEAFF
TRBJ2-1,TRBV20-1,TRBD2,few,TGCTGCGTCAAGGGGCGTAGGCTAGCGGGATTCTACAATGAGCAGTTCTTC,CCVKGRRLAGFYNEQFF
TRBJ2-7,TRBV5-1,.,many,TGCGCCAGCAGCTTCGTCTATGACTACGAGCAGTACTTC,CASSFVYDYEQYF
TRBJ1-2,TRBV12-3/TRBV12-4,.,few,TGTGCCAGCAGTATGGGGGGACGGGGCGGCTACACCTTC,CASSMGGRGGYTF
TRBJ2-1,TRBV9,.,.,TGTGCCAGCAGCGTAGTTGGCAGGGGTGTAAATGAGCAGTTCTTC,CASSVVGRGVNEQFF
TRBJ2-3,TRBV4-3,.,.,TGCGCCAGCAGCCAAGTTGGAGATACGCAGTATTTT,CASSQVGDTQYF
TRBJ2-5,TRBV5-5,.,medium-sized,TGTGCCAGCACGGGATTTACGGCCCAGTACTTC,CASTGFTAQYF
TRBJ1-4,TRBV27,.,many,TGTGCCAGAATGCCCCCACCGACTGATTTAGGGCGGAATGAAAAACTGTTTTTT,CARMPPPTDLGRNEKLFF
TRBJ2-1,TRBV29-1,TRBD2,few,TGCAGCGTCTGGACTAGCGGCAATACCTACTCCTACAATGAGCAGTTCTTC,CSVWTSGNTYSYNEQFF
TRBJ2-1,TRBV5-1,.,many,TGCGCCAGCAGCTTGGCGGACGGCTACGAGCAGTTCTTC,CASSLADGYEQFF
TRBJ2-3,TRBV10-3,.,.,TGTGCCATCGGACGGAGTACCACAGATACGCAGTATTTT,CAIGRSTTDTQYF
TRBJ2-5,TRBV7-2,.,few,TGTGCCAGCAGCCCTCGCCTAGGACAGACTCAAGAGACCCAGTACTTC,CASSPRLGQTQETQYF
TRBJ2-1,TRBV6-2/TRBV6-3,.,many,TGTGCCAGCAGACGAAACCGGGATCACACTGAGCAGTTCTTC,CASRRNRDHTEQFF
TRBJ2-7,TRBV14,TRBD1,many,TGTGCCAGCAGCCTTTGGACAGGAAACACCGAGCAGTACTTC,CASSLWTGNTEQYF